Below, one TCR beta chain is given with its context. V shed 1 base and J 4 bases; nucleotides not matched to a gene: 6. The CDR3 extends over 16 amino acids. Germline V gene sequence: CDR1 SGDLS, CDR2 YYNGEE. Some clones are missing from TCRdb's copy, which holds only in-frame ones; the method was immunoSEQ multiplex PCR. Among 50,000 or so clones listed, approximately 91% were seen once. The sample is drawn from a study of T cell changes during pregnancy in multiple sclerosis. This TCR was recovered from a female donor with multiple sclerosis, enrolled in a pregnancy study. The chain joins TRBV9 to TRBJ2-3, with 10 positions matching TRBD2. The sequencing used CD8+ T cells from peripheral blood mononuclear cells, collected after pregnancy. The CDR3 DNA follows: TGTGCCAGCAGCGTAAGTCTAGCGGGGGTAGCAGATACGCAGTATTTT. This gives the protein CASSVSLAGVADTQYF.